Listed here are 10 T cell receptor beta chains from one sample, sequenced in a study. One entry per CDR3 protein results from TCRdb running MiXCR on the 5' RACE reads. This sample has fewer than 8,500 distinct CDR3 sequences, with 35% to 45% found just once. Sequenced sample: tumor-infiltrating memory CD4+ T cells sorted from the breast tumor. Subset defined: memory CD4+ T cells, CD4+CD45RO+CD25-. The receptors were sampled from a female donor with breast cancer.

This CDR3 is CASSVGGSYNEQFF. The CDR3 nucleotides are TGTGCCAGCAGCGTAGGCGGGTCTTACAATGAGCAGTTCTTC. The V gene is TRBV9, the J gene TRBJ2-1; maybe TRBD2 (5 bases). V was shortened by 0 bases and J by 4 bases, with 8 bases between the two germline ends. CDR1 SGDLS and CDR2 YYNGEE come from the germline V gene. The CDR3 spans 14 residues.

This clonotype is large by share. The chain employs TRBV5-1 and TRBJ2-7; TRBD1 matches 7 bases. CDR3 length equals 15 residues. V was clipped by 4 bases and J by 0 bases; unmatched bases: 7. Germline V gene lookup returns CDR1 SGHRS and CDR2 YFSETQ. CDR3 in DNA: TGCGCCAGCAGCATCGGACAGGCGCTCTCCTACGAGCAGTACTTC. Protein: CASSIGQALSYEQYF.

By proportion, this clonotype is medium-sized. This chain uses TRBV24-1 with TRBJ1-5, with D unclear. Trimming took 9 bases from V and 1 from J, leaving 12 bases between them. The CDR3 spans 14 residues. CDR1 and CDR2 (germline): KGHDR, SFDVKD. The CDR3 DNA sequence: TGTGCCACCGGCGGGGAAACAAGCAATCAGCCCCAGCATTTT. It translates to CATGGETSNQPQHF.

The genes are TRBV7-2 and TRBJ2-7; 7 nucleotides line up with TRBD1. CDR1 and CDR2 (germline): SGHTA, FQGNSA. The trim removed 1 base at V and 7 bases at J, leaving 10 bases unmatched. The CDR3 loop spans 15 amino acids. CDR3 nucleotides: TGTGCCAGCAGCTTAGGGGGACAGCGCTTGTATGAGCAGTACTTC. This sequence encodes CASSLGGQRLYEQYF.

This clonotype was observed many times. The V gene is TRBV12-3 or TRBV12-4, the J gene TRBJ2-1; 9 positions agree with TRBD1. This CDR3 comprises 18 residues. The ends lost 6 bases at V and 2 bases at J; junction bases unmatched: 14. This CDR3 is CASSPIPNRDRAYNEQFF. As DNA, the CDR3 is TGTGCCAGCAGCCCTATACCAAACCGGGACAGGGCCTACAATGAGCAGTTCTTC.

This chain uses TRBV9 with TRBJ1-2; no clear D. V shed 0 bases and J shed 4 bases, with 13 bases lying between them. The CDR3 runs 15 residues. Germline assignment: CDR1 SGDLS and CDR2 YYNGEE. The CDR3 region has the DNA TGTGCCAGCAGCGTAGGGCCATCGAAGGGCTATGGCTACACCTTC. Translation gives CASSVGPSKGYGYTF.

Comment on this clonotype: A much larger clone lies one base from this, so it may be a read error. DNA for the CDR3: TGCGCCAGCAGCTTGGGGGCCACCGGCGACTTGGACGAGCAGAACTTC. Its translation is CASSLGATGDLDEQNF. The chain joins TRBV5-1 to TRBJ2-7; D call uncertain. Per germline, CDR1 SGHRS and CDR2 YFSETQ. The length of the CDR3 is 16 residues.

This clonotype is labeled as medium-sized (0.01 to 0.1%). The J gene is TRBJ2-7, the V gene TRBV6-5; TRBD1 might be the D (6 bases). CDR1 MNHEY and CDR2 SVGAGI come from the germline V gene. Between the trimmed V and J ends, which lost 4 bases and 4 bases, there was a span of 14 bases. The CDR3 runs 14 residues. CDR3 DNA: TGTGCCAGCAGTTCCTCCGGGACATCGTACGAGCAGTACTTC. Translated, it gives CASSSSGTSYEQYF.

This clonotype has a single count. With a much larger clone just one base away, this may be a read error. The rearrangement uses TRBV9 and TRBJ2-2, with D perhaps assigned TRBD1 or TRBD2 (6 bases each). This CDR3 spans 14 amino acids. Germline lookup yields CDR1 SGDLS and CDR2 YYNGEE. Trimming took 2 bases from V and 10 from J, leaving 15 bases between them. The CDR3 region is CASSVMGASEELFF. The CDR3, as DNA: TGTGCCAGCAGCGTTATGGGGGCTAGCGAGGAGCTGTTTTTT.

This clonotype rates as medium-sized. This chain links TRBV4-1 with TRBJ1-2, with a possible D match to TRBD1 (5 bases). V lost 0 bases and J lost 5, with 13 bases in between. Looked up from germline, CDR1 is MGHRA and CDR2 is YSYEKL. The CDR3 runs 15 residues. The DNA for the CDR3 is TGCGCCAGCAGCCAAGAAGGGGTGATAGATTATGGCTACACCTTC. Translation gives CASSQEGVIDYGYTF.